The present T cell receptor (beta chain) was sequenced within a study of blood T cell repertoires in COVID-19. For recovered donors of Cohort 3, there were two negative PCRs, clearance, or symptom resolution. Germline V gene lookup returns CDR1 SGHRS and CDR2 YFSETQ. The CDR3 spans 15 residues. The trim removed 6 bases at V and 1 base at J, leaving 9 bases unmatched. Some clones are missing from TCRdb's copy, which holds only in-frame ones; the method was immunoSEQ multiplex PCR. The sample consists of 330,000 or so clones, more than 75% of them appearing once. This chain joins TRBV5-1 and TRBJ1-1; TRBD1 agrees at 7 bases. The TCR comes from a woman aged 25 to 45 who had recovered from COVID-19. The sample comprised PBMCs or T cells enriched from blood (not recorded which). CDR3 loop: CASTEGGSGNTEAFF. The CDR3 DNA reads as TGCGCCAGCACCGAAGGGGGCAGTGGGAACACTGAAGCTTTCTTT.